This section outlines one T cell receptor (beta chain) sequence together with its context. Its specificity is not known. The sample belongs to a study of T cell responses to AZD1222 COVID-19 vaccine. Study-wide results and limits: There were repertoire samples only from the period after the peak T cell response.

Measured with immunoSEQ multiplex PCR; TCRdb has only the in-frame clones, and not every one. This table has 150,000 to 200,000 clones, 94% appearing once. Sequenced here: peripheral blood, sampled on day 0 of AZD1222 vaccination. The receptor was isolated from an adult in good health.

CDR3 amino acids: CATSRGMSGITDTQYF. Written as DNA, the CDR3 is TGTGCCACCAGCAGAGGCATGAGCGGTATCACAGATACGCAGTATTTT. V is TRBV15 and J is TRBJ2-3, with D tentatively TRBD2 (5 bases). V gave up 1 base and J gave up 2 bases, with 13 bases separating them. CDR3 length: 16 amino acids. Germline CDR1 and CDR2: LNHNV and YYDKDF (reference sequence). Full variable domain (missing parts from reference TRBV15 and TRBJ2-3): DAMVIQNPRYQVTQFGKPVTLSCSQTLNHNVMYWYQQKSSQAPKLLFHYYDKDFNNEADTPDNFQSRRPNTSFCFLDIRSPGLGDTAMYLCATSRGMSGITDTQYFGPGTRLTVL.